Listed below are T cell receptor beta chains from one sample, sequenced in a study of blood T cell repertoires in COVID-19. TCRdb keeps only in-frame clones here, not all; method: immunoSEQ multiplex PCR. The repertoire holds a few hundred thousand clones, with about 90% as singletons. Sequenced input: peripheral blood. The receptors come from a woman in her 30s with COVID-19, enrolled during active disease. The CDR3 runs from the conserved cysteine through the conserved F or W. D genes are given only for firm matches. Clone size is shown for a subset of rows, as once, few, many or a class of expanded clone.

cdr3_aa cdr3_nt d_call clone_size j_call v_call
CASNSYRHREQFF TGTGCCAGCAACTCCTACAGGCACCGTGAGCAGTTCTTC . . TRBJ2-1 TRBV28
CASSLLDRGFTGELFF TGTGCCAGCAGCTTGCTGGACAGGGGTTTCACCGGGGAGCTGTTTTTT TRBD1 . TRBJ2-2 TRBV5-4
CASSLGGNTEAFF TGTGCCAGCAGCTTAGGGGGGAACACTGAAGCTTTCTTT . . TRBJ1-1 TRBV5-5
CASSQAGGSADTQYF TGTGCCAGCAGCCAAGCTGGAGGGAGCGCAGATACGCAGTATTTT . . TRBJ2-3 TRBV7-3
CAWSQGLAGGEQFF TGTGCCTGGAGTCAAGGACTAGCGGGAGGGGAGCAGTTCTTC TRBD2 . TRBJ2-1 TRBV30
CASSRAGERYF TGTGCCAGCAGTCGAGCGGGAGAGAGGTATTTT TRBD2 once TRBJ2-3 TRBV12-3/TRBV12-4
CASSLGSSGNTIYF TGTGCCAGCAGCTTAGGGAGCTCTGGAAACACCATATATTTT . once TRBJ1-3 TRBV7-2
CASSQDRVRGSGTEAFF TGTGCCAGCAGTCAAGACAGGGTTCGGGGCAGTGGAACTGAAGCTTTCTTT TRBD1 . TRBJ1-1 TRBV2
CASSFRQGAYEQYF TGTGCCAGCAGTTTCCGACAGGGTGCCTACGAGCAGTACTTC TRBD1 few TRBJ2-7 TRBV27
CASSAPRLAGGPPYEQYF TGTGCCAGCAGTGCGCCGCGACTAGCGGGAGGCCCCCCCTACGAGCAGTACTTC TRBD2 . TRBJ2-7 TRBV6-1
CASSSGSYNEQFF TGTGCCAGCAGCTCGGGGTCCTACAATGAGCAGTTCTTC . once TRBJ2-1 TRBV11-3
CASSQTRTSAPYF TGCGCCAGCAGCCAGACCAGGACTAGCGCCCCTTACTTC TRBD2 . TRBJ2-5 TRBV4-3
CASEVSSVEQYF TGTGCCAGCGAGGTTTCCTCGGTCGAGCAGTACTTC . . TRBJ2-7 TRBV2
CATRGGLNYGYTF TGTGCCACCAGGGGGGGGCTGAACTATGGCTACACCTTC . . TRBJ1-2 TRBV15
CASRQQGGGTEAFF TGTGCCAGCAGACAACAGGGAGGGGGCACTGAAGCTTTCTTT . . TRBJ1-1 TRBV27
CSVDRGNYGYTF TGCAGCGTTGATAGGGGAAACTATGGCTACACCTTC . few TRBJ1-2 TRBV29-1
CASSETGQADTQYF TGTGCCAGCAGCGAGACAGGGCAGGCAGATACGCAGTATTTT TRBD1 . TRBJ2-3 TRBV5-4
CASSYTGNTEAFF TGTGCCAGCAGTTATACAGGAAACACTGAAGCTTTCTTT . . TRBJ1-1 TRBV12-3/TRBV12-4
CASRVGETQYF TGTGCCAGCAGGGTCGGAGAGACCCAGTACTTC . . TRBJ2-5 TRBV2
CASSSRGRNTGELFF TGTGCCAGCAGCTCCAGGGGGCGCAACACCGGGGAGCTGTTTTTT TRBD1 . TRBJ2-2 TRBV27
CASSQDRTRGDSQETQYF TGCGCCAGCAGCCAAGATCGGACGCGGGGAGACAGTCAAGAGACCCAGTACTTC . once TRBJ2-5 TRBV4-1
CASSDGTGTNYGYTF TGTGCCAGCAGTGACGGCACAGGGACTAACTATGGCTACACCTTC . . TRBJ1-2 TRBV6-4
CASSLGSTYEQYF TGTGCCAGCAGTTTAGGTAGCACCTACGAGCAGTACTTC . . TRBJ2-7 TRBV27
CATSRPGLETGELFF TGTGCCACCAGCAGGCCCGGACTAGAAACCGGGGAGCTGTTTTTT TRBD2 . TRBJ2-2 TRBV15
CATSRPLQVFF TGTGCCACCTCGCGCCCGTTACAGGTGTTTTTT . . TRBJ2-2 TRBV19
CASSPAGGPRYEQYF TGTGCCAGCAGCCCGGCGGGAGGGCCCCGGTACGAGCAGTACTTC TRBD2 . TRBJ2-7 TRBV5-5
CASSWGQIFEQYF TGTGCCAGCAGCTGGGGACAGATTTTCGAGCAGTACTTC TRBD1 . TRBJ2-7 TRBV14
CASSVDGRGTDTQYF TGCGCCAGCAGCGTAGATGGGCGGGGGACAGATACGCAGTATTTT TRBD2 . TRBJ2-3 TRBV5-1
CASSGRGTDTQYF TGTGCCAGCAGCGGCCGCGGCACAGATACGCAGTATTTT . once TRBJ2-3 TRBV9
CASSRMGQGDLGEQYF TGCGCCAGCAGCCGAATGGGACAGGGGGACCTCGGGGAGCAGTACTTC TRBD1 . TRBJ2-7 TRBV4-1
CVAGGWGYGYTF TGTGTGGCGGGTGGATGGGGCTATGGCTACACCTTC . once TRBJ1-2 TRBV28
CASSATGTTYEQYF TGTGCCAGCTCAGCGACAGGGACCACCTACGAGCAGTACTTC TRBD1 . TRBJ2-7 TRBV18
CASSQDRLNTYEQYF TGTGCCAGCAGCCAAGATCGACTGAATACCTACGAGCAGTACTTC . . TRBJ2-7 TRBV3-1/TRBV3-2
CASSWGQMNTGELFF TGCGCCAGCAGCTGGGGACAGATGAACACCGGGGAGCTGTTTTTT TRBD1 once TRBJ2-2 TRBV5-1
CASSPGTGTGELFF TGTGCCAGCAGCCCAGGAACAGGGACCGGGGAGCTGTTTTTT . . TRBJ2-2 TRBV5-5
CASSSGTQTTDTQYF TGTGCCAGCAGCTCCGGGACACAAACCACAGATACGCAGTATTTT . . TRBJ2-3 TRBV7-8
CASSLVPGAGEAFF TGTGCCAGCAGCTTAGTGCCAGGGGCCGGTGAAGCTTTCTTT . . TRBJ1-1 TRBV7-9
CASSSWTAVNEKLFF TGTGCCAGCAGCTCCTGGACAGCAGTTAATGAAAAACTGTTTTTT . . TRBJ1-4 TRBV7-8
CASSRLVSNYEQYF TGTGCCAGCAGCAGGCTAGTTTCTAACTACGAGCAGTACTTC . once TRBJ2-7 TRBV9
CASAPRRGRFSYEQYF TGTGCCAGCGCCCCCAGGAGGGGACGATTCTCCTACGAGCAGTACTTC . . TRBJ2-7 TRBV6-6
CASSQGGFSGANVLTF TGTGCCAGCAGTCAGGGTGGGTTCTCTGGGGCCAACGTCCTGACTTTC . . TRBJ2-6 TRBV27
CASTRGRVGELFF TGTGCCAGTACCAGAGGCAGGGTCGGGGAGCTGTTTTTT . . TRBJ2-2 TRBV19
CASSLTGGNQPQHF TGTGCCAGCAGTTTGACAGGGGGCAATCAGCCCCAGCATTTT TRBD1 . TRBJ1-5 TRBV27